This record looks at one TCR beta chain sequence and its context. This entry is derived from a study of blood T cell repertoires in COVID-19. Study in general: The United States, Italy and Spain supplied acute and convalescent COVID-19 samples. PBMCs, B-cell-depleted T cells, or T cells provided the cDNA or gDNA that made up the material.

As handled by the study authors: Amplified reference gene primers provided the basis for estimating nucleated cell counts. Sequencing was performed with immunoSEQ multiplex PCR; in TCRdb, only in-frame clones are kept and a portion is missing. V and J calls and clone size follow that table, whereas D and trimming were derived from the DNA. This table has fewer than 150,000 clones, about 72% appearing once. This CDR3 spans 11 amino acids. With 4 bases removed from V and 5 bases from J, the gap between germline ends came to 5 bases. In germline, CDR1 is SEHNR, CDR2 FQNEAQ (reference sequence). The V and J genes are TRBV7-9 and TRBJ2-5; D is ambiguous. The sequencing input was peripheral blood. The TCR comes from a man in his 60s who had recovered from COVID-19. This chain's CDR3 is CASSYEETQYF. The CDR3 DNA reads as TGTGCCAGCAGCTATGAGGAGACCCAGTACTTC.